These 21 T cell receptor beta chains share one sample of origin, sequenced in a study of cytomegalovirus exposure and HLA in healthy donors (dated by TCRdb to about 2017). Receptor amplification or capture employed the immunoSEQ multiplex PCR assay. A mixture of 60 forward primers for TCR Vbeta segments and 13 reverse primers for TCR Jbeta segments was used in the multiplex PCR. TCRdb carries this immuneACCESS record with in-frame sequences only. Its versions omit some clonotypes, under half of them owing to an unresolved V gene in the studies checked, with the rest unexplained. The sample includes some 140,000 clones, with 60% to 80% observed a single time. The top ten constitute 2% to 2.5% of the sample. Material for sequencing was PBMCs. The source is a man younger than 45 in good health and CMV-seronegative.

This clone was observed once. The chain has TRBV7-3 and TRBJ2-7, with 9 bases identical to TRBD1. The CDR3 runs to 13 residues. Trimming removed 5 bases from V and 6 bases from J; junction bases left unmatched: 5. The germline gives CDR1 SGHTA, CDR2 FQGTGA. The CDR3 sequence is CASSRGQGGEQYF. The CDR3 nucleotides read TGTGCCAGCAGCAGGGGACAGGGTGGCGAGCAGTACTTC.

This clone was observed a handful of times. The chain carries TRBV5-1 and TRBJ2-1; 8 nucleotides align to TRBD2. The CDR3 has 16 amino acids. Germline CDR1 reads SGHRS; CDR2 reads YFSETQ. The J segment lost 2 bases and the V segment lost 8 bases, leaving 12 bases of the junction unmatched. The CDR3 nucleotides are TGCGCCAGTTTATCGTCTTTCGGGAGGGCCTACAATGAGCAGTTCTTC. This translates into CASLSSFGRAYNEQFF.

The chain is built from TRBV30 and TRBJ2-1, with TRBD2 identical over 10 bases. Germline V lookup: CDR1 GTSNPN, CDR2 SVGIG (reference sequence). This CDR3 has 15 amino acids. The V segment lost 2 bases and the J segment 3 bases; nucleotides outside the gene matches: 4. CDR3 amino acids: CAWSWLAGVYNEQFF. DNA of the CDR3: TGTGCCTGGAGTTGGCTAGCGGGAGTCTACAATGAGCAGTTCTTC.

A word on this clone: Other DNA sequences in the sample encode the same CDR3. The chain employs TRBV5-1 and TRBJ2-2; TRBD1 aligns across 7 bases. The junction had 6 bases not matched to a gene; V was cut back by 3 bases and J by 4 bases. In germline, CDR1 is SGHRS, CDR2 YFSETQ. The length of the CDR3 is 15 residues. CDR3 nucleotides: TGCGCCAGCAGCTCGCAGACAGGGACCACCGGGGAGCTGTTTTTT. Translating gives CASSSQTGTTGELFF.

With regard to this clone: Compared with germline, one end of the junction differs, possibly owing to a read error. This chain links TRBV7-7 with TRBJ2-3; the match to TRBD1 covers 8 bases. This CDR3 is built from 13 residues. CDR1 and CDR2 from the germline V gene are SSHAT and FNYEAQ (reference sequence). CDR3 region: CASSSGGADTQYF. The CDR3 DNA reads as TGTGCTAGCAGCTCAGGGGGCGCGGATACGCAGTATTTT.

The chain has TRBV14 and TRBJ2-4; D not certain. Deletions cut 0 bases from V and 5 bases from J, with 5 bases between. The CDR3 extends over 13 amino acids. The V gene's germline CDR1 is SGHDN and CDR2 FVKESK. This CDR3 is CASSQESQNIQYF. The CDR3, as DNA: TGTGCCAGCAGCCAAGAAAGCCAAAACATTCAGTACTTC.

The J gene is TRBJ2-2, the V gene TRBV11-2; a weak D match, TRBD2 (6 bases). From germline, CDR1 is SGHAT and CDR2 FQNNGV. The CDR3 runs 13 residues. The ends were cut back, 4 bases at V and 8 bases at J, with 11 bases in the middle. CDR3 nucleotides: TGTGCCAGCAGCTGGGACTCTATTGGGGAGCTGTTTTTT. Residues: CASSWDSIGELFF. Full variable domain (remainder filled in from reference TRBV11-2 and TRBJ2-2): EAGVAQSPRYKIIEKRQSVAFWCNPISGHATLYWYQQILGQGPKLLIQFQNNGVVDDSQLPKDRFSAERLKGVDSTLKIQPAKLEDSAVYLCASSWDSIGELFFGEGSRLTVL.

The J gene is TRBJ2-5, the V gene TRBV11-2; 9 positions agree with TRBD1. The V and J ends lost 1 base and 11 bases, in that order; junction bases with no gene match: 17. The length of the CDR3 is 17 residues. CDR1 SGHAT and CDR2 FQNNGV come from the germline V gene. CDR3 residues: CASSLAGAGTGRFEQYF. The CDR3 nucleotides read TGTGCCAGCAGCTTAGCCGGGGCGGGGACAGGGAGGTTTGAGCAGTACTTC.

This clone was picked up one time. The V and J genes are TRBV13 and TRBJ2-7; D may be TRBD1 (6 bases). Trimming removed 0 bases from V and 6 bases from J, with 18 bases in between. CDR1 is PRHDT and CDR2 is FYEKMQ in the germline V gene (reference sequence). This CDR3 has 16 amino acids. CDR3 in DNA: TGTGCCAGCAGCTTAGGGCGATCACAGGGTTTCGGCGAGCAGTACTTC. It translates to CASSLGRSQGFGEQYF.

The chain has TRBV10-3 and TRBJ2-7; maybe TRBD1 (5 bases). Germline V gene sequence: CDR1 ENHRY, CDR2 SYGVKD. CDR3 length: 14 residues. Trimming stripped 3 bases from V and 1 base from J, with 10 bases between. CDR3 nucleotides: TGTGCCATCAGTGAAAGACAGCGTTCCTACGAGCAGTACTTC. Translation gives CAISERQRSYEQYF.

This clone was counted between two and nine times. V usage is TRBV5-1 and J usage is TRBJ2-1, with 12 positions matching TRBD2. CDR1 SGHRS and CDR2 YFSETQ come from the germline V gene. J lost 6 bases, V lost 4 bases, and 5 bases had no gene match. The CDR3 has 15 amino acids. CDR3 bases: TGCGCCAGCAGCCTTGGGACTAGCGGGTCCAATGAGCAGTTCTTC. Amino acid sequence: CASSLGTSGSNEQFF. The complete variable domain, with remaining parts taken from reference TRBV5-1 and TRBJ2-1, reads KAGVTQTPRYLIKTRGQQVTLSCSPISGHRSVSWYQQTPGQGLQFLFEYFSETQRNKGNFPGRFSGRQFSNSRSEMNVSTLELGDSALYLCASSLGTSGSNEQFFGPGTRLTVL.

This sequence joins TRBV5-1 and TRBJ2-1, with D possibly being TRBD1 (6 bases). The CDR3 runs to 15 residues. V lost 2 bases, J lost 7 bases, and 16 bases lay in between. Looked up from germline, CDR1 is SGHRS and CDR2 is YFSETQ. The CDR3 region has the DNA TGCGCCAGCAGCTTCGGCGACAGGCCGTGGAATGAGCAGTTCTTC. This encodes CASSFGDRPWNEQFF.

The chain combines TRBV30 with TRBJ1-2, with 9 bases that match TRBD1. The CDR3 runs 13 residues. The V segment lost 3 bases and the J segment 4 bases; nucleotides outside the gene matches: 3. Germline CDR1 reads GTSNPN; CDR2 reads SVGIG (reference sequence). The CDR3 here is CAWRQTGGYGYTF. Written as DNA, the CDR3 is TGTGCCTGGAGGCAGACAGGGGGCTATGGCTACACCTTC.

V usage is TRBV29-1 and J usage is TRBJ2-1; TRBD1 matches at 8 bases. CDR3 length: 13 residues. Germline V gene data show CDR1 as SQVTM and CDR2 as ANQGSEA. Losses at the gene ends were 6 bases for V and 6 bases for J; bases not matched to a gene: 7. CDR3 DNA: TGCAGCGTCGCAGGGGGCTGGTTCAATGAGCAGTTCTTC. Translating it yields CSVAGGWFNEQFF.

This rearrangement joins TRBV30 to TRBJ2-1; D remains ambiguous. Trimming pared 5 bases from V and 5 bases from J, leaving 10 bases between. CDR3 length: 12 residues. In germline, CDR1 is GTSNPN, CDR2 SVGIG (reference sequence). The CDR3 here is CAWEAVNNEQFF. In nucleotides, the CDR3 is TGTGCCTGGGAGGCAGTCAACAATGAGCAGTTCTTC.

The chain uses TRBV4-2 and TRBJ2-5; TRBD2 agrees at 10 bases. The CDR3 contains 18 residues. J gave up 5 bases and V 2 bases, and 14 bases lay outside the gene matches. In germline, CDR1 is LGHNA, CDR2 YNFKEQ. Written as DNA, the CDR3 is TGTGCCAGCAGCCAACTAGGACTAGCGGCTTCGAACGGGGAGACCCAGTACTTC. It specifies CASSQLGLAASNGETQYF.

CDR3 DNA: TGTGCCATCAGTGGGGTGGGAGGGGTAACGAATGAGCAGTTCTTC. Its translation: CAISGVGGVTNEQFF. The gene calls are TRBV10-3 and TRBJ2-1; 7 nucleotides align to TRBD2. The CDR3 extends over 15 amino acids. V shed 4 bases, J shed 7 bases, and the junction held 10 bases outside the gene matches. The germline V gene has CDR1 ENHRY and CDR2 SYGVKD.

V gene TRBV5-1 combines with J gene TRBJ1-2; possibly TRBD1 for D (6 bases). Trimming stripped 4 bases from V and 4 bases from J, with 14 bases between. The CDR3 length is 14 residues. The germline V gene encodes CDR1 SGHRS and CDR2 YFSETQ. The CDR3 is CASSPGGGGYGYTF. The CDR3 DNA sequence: TGCGCCAGCAGCCCGGGGGGGGGCGGCTATGGCTACACCTTC.

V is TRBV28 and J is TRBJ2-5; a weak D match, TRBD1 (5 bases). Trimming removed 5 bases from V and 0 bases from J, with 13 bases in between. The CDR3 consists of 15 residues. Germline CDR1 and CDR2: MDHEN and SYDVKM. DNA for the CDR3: TGTGCCAGCAGTCGCCCGACAGCCTACCAAGAGACCCAGTACTTC. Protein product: CASSRPTAYQETQYF.

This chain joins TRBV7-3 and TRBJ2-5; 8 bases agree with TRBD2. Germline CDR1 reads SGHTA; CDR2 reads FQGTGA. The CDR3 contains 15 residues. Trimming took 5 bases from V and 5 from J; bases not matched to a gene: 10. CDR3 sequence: CASSPTGGVGETQYF. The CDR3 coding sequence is TGTGCCAGCAGCCCAACCGGGGGGGTCGGGGAGACCCAGTACTTC.

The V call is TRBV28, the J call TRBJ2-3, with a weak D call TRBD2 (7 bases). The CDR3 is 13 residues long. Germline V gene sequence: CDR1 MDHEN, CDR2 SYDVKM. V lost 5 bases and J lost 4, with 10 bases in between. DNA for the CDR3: TGTGCCAGCAGTATAGGGGGGGCAGATACGCAGTATTTT. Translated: CASSIGGADTQYF.